The next 18 T cell receptor beta chains were all read from a single sample in a study of glioma-infiltrating T cells. Using RNA template, CDR3s of TCR alpha and beta were amplified with iRepertoire arm-PCR. MiXCR, run by TCRdb on the multiplex PCR reads, gives a single entry per CDR3 protein. The sample carries around 170,000 distinct CDR3 sequences, around 42% recorded once. Sequencing input: glioma tissue, nonneoplastic brain tissue, or PBMCs (not recorded which). The receptors derive from a human donor with low-grade glioma or glioblastoma, undergoing nonglioma brain surgery, or in good health (not recorded which).

In this sample, this clonotype turned up once. The junction departs from germline at one end; a sequencing error may be responsible. CDR3 sequence: CASIKTRTGDNEPQHF. The DNA for the CDR3 is TGTGCCAGCATTAAGACGAGGACAGGGGACAATGAGCCCCAGCATTTT. V gene TRBV28 combines with J gene TRBJ1-5; 9 nucleotides line up with TRBD1. Germline values: CDR1 MDHEN, CDR2 SYDVKM. This CDR3 contains 16 residues.

In the case of this clonotype: The junction departs from germline at one end; a sequencing error may be responsible. The J gene is TRBJ1-1, the V gene TRBV6-5; D is unclear. Germline CDR1 and CDR2: MNHEY and SVGAGI. The CDR3 contains 13 residues. CDR3: CTSSYYLDNEAFF. The CDR3 DNA is TGTACCAGCAGTTATTATCTCGACAATGAAGCTTTCTTT.

Details on this clonotype: One end of the junction does not line up with germline, which may come from a read error. V is TRBV28 and J is TRBJ1-2; no clear D gene. The CDR3 consists of 13 residues. Germline V gives CDR1 MDHEN, CDR2 SYDVKM. DNA for the CDR3: TGTGCCAGCAGTTTAAACATCGGAGATGGCTACACGTTC. Translated, it gives CASSLNIGDGYTF.

The chain has TRBV7-9 and TRBJ1-2; the D gene is possibly TRBD1 (5 bases). Germline CDR1 SEHNR, CDR2 FQNEAQ (reference sequence). The CDR3 consists of 16 residues. The V end was cut by 3 bases, the J end by 9 bases, with 23 bases between. The CDR3: CASSLTTHPAGGCYTF. Written as DNA, the CDR3 is TGTGCCAGCAGCTTGACAACCCACCCCGCCGGGGGTTGCTACACCTTC.

As concerns this clonotype: One junction end does not reproduce the germline sequence, and a read error may be involved. V gene TRBV11-2 combines with J gene TRBJ2-1; D is possibly TRBD2 (6 bases). The germline V gene encodes CDR1 SGHAT and CDR2 FQNNGV. The CDR3 is 16 residues long. The CDR3 coding sequence is TGTGCCAGCAGCCTTTTAGGCGGGACCGCCTACAATGAGCAGTTATTC. Its protein product is CASSLLGGTAYNEQLF.

V usage is TRBV5-1 and J usage is TRBJ2-2; a possible D gene is TRBD1 (5 bases). Trimming took off 1 base at V and 3 bases at J, with 10 bases between the two ends. This CDR3 has 15 amino acids. Germline V lookup: CDR1 SGHRS, CDR2 YFSETQ. CDR3 DNA sequence: TGCGCCAGCAGCTTGAGCCAGGGTGACACCGGGGAGCTGTTTTTT. Amino acids: CASSLSQGDTGELFF.

To note about this clonotype: This may be a read error: a much more frequent sequence differs by one nucleotide. The rearrangement links TRBV4-1 to TRBJ1-5; 10 bases match TRBD1. The germline V gene has CDR1 MGHRA and CDR2 YSYEKL. The length of the CDR3 is 16 residues. CDR3 protein: CASSQSGTGDHQPQNF. The CDR3 nucleotides read TGCGCCAGCAGCCAATCCGGGACAGGGGATCATCAGCCCCAGAATTTT.

This clonotype was seen many times. The genes are TRBV28 and TRBJ2-5; D gene unclear. From germline, CDR1 is MDHEN and CDR2 SYDVKM. This CDR3 is 11 amino acids long. Between the trimmed V and J ends, which lost 1 base and 4 bases, there was a span of 1 base. The CDR3 here is CASSLLETQYF. CDR3 DNA sequence: TGTGCCAGCAGTTTATTAGAGACCCAGTACTTC. The whole variable domain, remainder taken from reference TRBV28 and TRBJ2-5, is DVKVTQSSRYLVKRTGEKVFLECVQDMDHENMFWYRQDPGLGLRLIYFSYDVKMKEKGDIPEGYSVSREKKERFSLILESASTNQTSMYLCASSLLETQYFGPGTRLLVL.

This clonotype was seen just once. This chain links TRBV4-1 with TRBJ2-1; 11 nucleotides line up with TRBD2. The CDR3 has 16 amino acids. Germline V gene sequence: CDR1 MGHRA, CDR2 YSYEKL. Losses at the gene ends were 1 base for V and 9 bases for J; bases not matched to a gene: 8. The CDR3 DNA is TGCGCCAGCAGCCAAGTACGTAGCGGGAGGGCCATTGAGCAGTTCTTC. Encoded protein: CASSQVRSGRAIEQFF.

As concerns this clonotype: It may be a read error: a sequence one base away is much more abundant. This rearrangement joins TRBV2 to TRBJ1-5; no clear D. In germline, CDR1 is SNHLY, CDR2 FYNNEI. This CDR3 comprises 15 residues. CDR3 protein: CASSESPSSNQPKHF. The DNA of the CDR3 is TGTGCCAGCAGTGAATCTCCCTCCAGCAATCAGCCCAAGCATTTT.

Concerning this clonotype itself: It may be a read error: a sequence one base away is much more abundant. The CDR3 bases are TGCGCCAGCAGCCCGAGTTCTTTGTACAATGAGCAGTTCTTC. Translating gives CASSPSSLYNEQFF. The chain links TRBV4-1 to TRBJ2-1; D uncertain. In germline, CDR1 is MGHRA, CDR2 YSYEKL. This CDR3 spans 14 amino acids. The germline V and J ends were trimmed by 4 bases and 4 bases, with 11 bases remaining between them.

Comments on this clonotype: One junction end does not reproduce the germline sequence, and a read error may be involved. The chain links TRBV20-1 to TRBJ2-1; D is undetermined. CDR1 is DFQATT, CDR2 SNEGSKA, per germline (reference sequence). This CDR3 is built from 17 residues. The CDR3: CSASPMRAPFEHNEQSF. CDR3 sequence (DNA): TGCAGTGCCTCCCCGATGCGAGCCCCCTTTGAGCACAATGAGCAGTCCTTC.

This clonotype was counted between two and nine times. This may be a read error, as it is one base from a much larger clone. The chain employs TRBV24-1 and TRBJ1-5, with D possibly being TRBD1 (5 bases). There are 13 residues in the CDR3. The germline CDR1 and CDR2 sequences are KGHDR and SFDVKD. DNA of the CDR3: TGTGCCACCAGTGGGGAGGGGTTGCAGCCCAAGCATTTT. Translation: CATSGEGLQPKHF.

About this clonotype itself: Germline and junction disagree at one end, which may indicate a read error. Written as DNA, the CDR3 is TGTGCCAGCAGATTAGATGCTAGCGGGATTAGTAATGAGCAGTTCTTC. Its protein product is CASRLDASGISNEQFF. This chain uses TRBV7-2 with TRBJ2-1; 9 bases fit TRBD2. Germline V gene lookup returns CDR1 SGHTA and CDR2 FQGNSA. This CDR3 is built from 16 residues.

V gene TRBV7-2 combines with J gene TRBJ2-3, with 11 positions matching TRBD2. The CDR3 contains 16 residues. The germline gives CDR1 SGHTA, CDR2 FQGNSA. Trimming took 4 bases from V and 1 from J; bases not matched to a gene: 4. The CDR3 here is CASSSPTSGGTDTQYF. CDR3 in DNA: TGTGCCAGCAGCTCACCGACTAGCGGGGGCACAGATACGCAGTATTTT.

This clonotype was counted only a few times. This may be a read error: a much more frequent sequence differs by one nucleotide. The chain employs TRBV28 and TRBJ1-1; D not resolved. V shed 5 bases and J shed 6 bases, with 16 bases lying between them. The CDR3 covers 14 residues. From germline, CDR1 is MDHEN and CDR2 SYDVKM. CDR3: CASSLRSVGSEAFF. The CDR3 region has the DNA TGTGCCAGCAGTCTAAGGTCGGTGGGATCTGAAGCTTTCTTT.

Details on this clonotype: A much bigger clone sits one base away, suggesting this may be a read error. The V and J genes are TRBV7-2 and TRBJ1-1; maybe TRBD1 (5 bases). Germline CDR1 SGHTA, CDR2 FQGNSA. This CDR3 contains 12 residues. CDR3 region: CSSSFGQGEAFF. In nucleotides, the CDR3 is TGTTCCAGCAGCTTTGGTCAGGGTGAAGCTTTCTTT.

The sample holds many counts of this clonotype. The chain has TRBV2 and TRBJ2-7; 9 bases line up with TRBD2. The CDR3 loop spans 15 amino acids. Germline-derived CDR1 and CDR2 are SNHLY and FYNNEI. With 2 bases clipped from V and 1 base from J, the junction kept 3 bases outside the gene matches. In DNA form, the CDR3 reads TGTGCCAGCAGTGAAAAGGCGGGAGGGTCCTACGAGCAGTACTTC. This translates into CASSEKAGGSYEQYF.